Below, one TCR beta chain is given with its context. With 7 bases removed from V and 5 bases from J, the gap between germline ends came to 12 bases. Germline lookup yields CDR1 SGHVS and CDR2 FQNEAQ. The CDR3 loop spans 13 amino acids. This sample was included in a study of cytomegalovirus exposure and HLA in healthy donors. PCR used 60 Vbeta primers and 13 Jbeta primers. The data were produced by immunoSEQ multiplex PCR, yet TCRdb's version contains in-frame clones alone and is incomplete. The profile covers 150,000 to 200,000 clones, with approximately 83% appearing a single time and roughly 9.3% taken by the ten largest.

The chain links TRBV7-8 to TRBJ2-1, with unresolved D. The sequenced material came from PBMCs. This TCR was recovered from a man in his late teens or twenties in good health and CMV-seropositive. In DNA form, the CDR3 reads TGTGCCAGCACCTTTCGTTTCGACAATGAGCAGTTCTTC. Its translation is CASTFRFDNEQFF.